These 20 T cell receptor beta chains were sequenced from one sample in a study of control samples from healthy donors and cancer patients. Clones were sequenced by immunoSEQ multiplex PCR, and TCRdb holds only the in-frame ones, with some missing. Of tens of thousands of clones listed, roughly 90% are singletons. The sequenced sample consisted of blood. These TCRs come from a woman aged 45-60 years in good health.

The chain carries TRBV10-3 and TRBJ1-3; tentative D call: TRBD1 (6 bases). The ends were cut back, 0 bases at V and 8 bases at J, with 20 bases in the middle. The V gene's germline CDR1 is ENHRY and CDR2 SYGVKD. CDR3 length equals 17 residues. This CDR3 reads CAISESVFGTTKDTIYF. The CDR3 nucleotides are TGTGCCATCAGTGAGTCTGTTTTCGGGACAACGAAGGACACCATATATTTT.

The chain uses TRBV6-6 and TRBJ1-6; D gene uncertain. Germline assignment: CDR1 MNHNY and CDR2 SVGAGI (reference sequence). CDR3 length: 12 amino acids. V lost 6 bases to trimming and J lost 6 bases, with 6 bases between them. Here the CDR3 reads CASSPGNSPLHF. CDR3 sequence (DNA): TGTGCCAGCAGCCCCGGTAATTCACCCCTCCACTTT.

This clone is medium-sized. CDR3 loop: CASSVGVGYEQYF. DNA of the CDR3: TGTGCCAGCAGTGTGGGGGTCGGCTACGAGCAGTACTTC. The chain uses TRBV28 and TRBJ2-7, with D perhaps matching TRBD1 or TRBD2 (5 bases each). Trimming shortened V by 5 bases and J by 3 bases, and 11 bases separated the two germline ends. The germline gives CDR1 MDHEN, CDR2 SYDVKM. CDR3 length: 13 amino acids.

The V gene is TRBV9, the J gene TRBJ1-2, with 9 bases fitting TRBD1. Germline V gene lookup returns CDR1 SGDLS and CDR2 YYNGEE. Trimming took 2 bases from V and 7 from J; bases not matched to a gene: 6. CDR3 length equals 14 residues. CDR3 DNA sequence: TGTGCCAGCAGCGTGGAACAGGGGGCTGGTGGCTACACCTTC. Translation: CASSVEQGAGGYTF.

The chain couples TRBV7-9 to TRBJ1-6, with D perhaps matching TRBD1 (6 bases). The germline CDR1 and CDR2 sequences are SEHNR and FQNEAQ (reference sequence). CDR3 length: 14 amino acids. V lost 3 bases to trimming and J lost 10 bases, with 13 bases between them. The CDR3 here is CASSLGRGVSPLHF. The CDR3, as DNA: TGTGCCAGCAGCTTGGGTAGGGGGGTCTCACCCCTCCACTTT.

The J gene is TRBJ1-1, the V gene TRBV12-3 or TRBV12-4; D remains unclear. The CDR3 is 11 residues long. V shed 6 bases and J shed 6 bases, with 8 bases lying between them. The CDR3 DNA follows: TGTGCCAGCAGCCCGCCGGCTGAAGCTTTCTTT. As protein: CASSPPAEAFF.

V and J are TRBV2 and TRBJ1-1, with D tentatively TRBD1 (6 bases). This CDR3 spans 14 amino acids. V lost 8 bases and J 6 bases, leaving 19 bases between the germline ends. Germline loops: CDR1 SNHLY, CDR2 FYNNEI. Here the CDR3 reads CASRAEGEGSEAFF. In DNA, the CDR3 is TGTGCCAGCCGGGCGGAGGGGGAGGGATCTGAAGCTTTCTTT. Using reference TRBV2 and TRBJ1-1 for the parts outside the CDR3, the full variable domain is EPEVTQTPSHQVTQMGQEVILRCVPISNHLYFYWYRQILGQKVEFLVSFYNNEISEKSEIFDDQFSVERPDGSNFTLKIRSTKLEDSAMYFCASRAEGEGSEAFFGQGTRLTVV.

This chain uses TRBV7-2 with TRBJ2-7; TRBD2 matches at 10 bases. Germline CDR1 and CDR2: SGHTA and FQGNSA. V lost 5 bases to trimming and J lost 0 bases; unmatched junction nucleotides: 4. The CDR3 runs 15 residues. The CDR3 coding sequence is TGTGCCAGCAGCGTTCTAGCGGGGGCCTCCTACGAGCAGTACTTC. Translated, it gives CASSVLAGASYEQYF.

This chain uses TRBV7-9 with TRBJ1-2; D perhaps matches TRBD1 (5 bases). The CDR3 is 12 amino acids. Trimming removed 5 bases at V and 7 bases at J, with 11 bases between. Germline CDR1 is SEHNR and CDR2 is FQNEAQ (reference sequence). CDR3: CASSPGLSGYTF. The CDR3 nucleotides read TGTGCCAGCAGCCCGGGACTCTCTGGCTACACCTTC.

The chain links TRBV7-2 to TRBJ1-6; 8 bases are a match to TRBD1. The trim removed 4 bases at V and 9 bases at J, leaving 11 bases unmatched. The CDR3 consists of 16 residues. The germline V gene has CDR1 SGHTA and CDR2 FQGNSA. In DNA form, the CDR3 reads TGTGCCAGCAGCTCAGGAGGTGGACAGGGTGGTTCACCCCTCCACTTT. It yields the protein CASSSGGGQGGSPLHF.

This clone was seen once. The gene calls are TRBV9 and TRBJ2-1, with 8 nucleotides matching TRBD1. The CDR3 contains 15 residues. V was clipped by 4 bases and J by 7 bases; unmatched bases: 10. CDR1 SGDLS and CDR2 YYNGEE come from the germline V gene. CDR3 in amino acids: CASSSRTGSRNEQFF. The CDR3 coding sequence is TGTGCCAGCAGCTCCCGGACAGGGTCGCGGAATGAGCAGTTCTTC.

V usage is TRBV15 and J usage is TRBJ2-2; 8 bases match TRBD1. From germline, CDR1 is LNHNV and CDR2 YYDKDF (reference sequence). The CDR3 sequence is 15 residues long. After removal of 5 bases from V and 1 base from J, the junction contained 3 bases not matched to a gene. CDR3 sequence reads: CATSQDRVNTGELFF. The CDR3, as DNA: TGTGCCACCAGCCAGGACAGGGTGAACACCGGGGAGCTGTTTTTT.

This chain connects TRBV5-6 to TRBJ1-5; D gene unclear. CDR3 length: 16 amino acids. V was pared by 0 bases and J by 7 bases, with 17 bases between. Germline CDR1 SGHDT, CDR2 YYEEEE. The CDR3: CASSLAHSFGRQPQHF. The CDR3 nucleotides read TGTGCCAGCAGCTTGGCCCACTCCTTCGGGAGGCAGCCCCAGCATTTT.

The chain links TRBV9 to TRBJ1-3; maybe TRBD1 (6 bases). This CDR3 spans 15 amino acids. Germline V gene sequence: CDR1 SGDLS, CDR2 YYNGEE. V lost 4 bases and J 5 bases, leaving 16 bases between the germline ends. The CDR3 here is CASSQGQGLRNTIYF. The DNA for the CDR3 is TGTGCCAGCAGCCAGGGGCAGGGTCTTAGAAACACCATATATTTT.

V usage is TRBV30 and J usage is TRBJ1-2; TRBD1 agrees at 7 bases. Germline trimming cut 0 bases from V and 8 bases from J; bases unmatched to any gene: 9. The CDR3 covers 14 residues. Germline V CDR1 and CDR2: GTSNPN, SVGIG (reference sequence). The CDR3, as DNA: TGTGCCTGGAGTGTATCAACAGGGGTCGTGGGCTACACCTTC. This encodes CAWSVSTGVVGYTF. The full variable domain, its missing parts supplied by reference TRBV30 and TRBJ1-2, is SQTIHQWPATLVQPVGSPLSLECTVEGTSNPNLYWYRQAAGRGLQLLFYSVGIGQISSEVPQNLSASRPQDRQFILSSKKLLLSDSGFYLCAWSVSTGVVGYTFGSGTRLTVV.

The gene calls are TRBV2 and TRBJ1-5; no reliable D call. The CDR3 covers 14 residues. V lost 6 bases and J lost 2, with 11 bases in between. The germline gives CDR1 SNHLY, CDR2 FYNNEI. CDR3 nucleotides: TGTGCCAGCAGCAGGCAGGTCGGCAATCAGCCCCAGCATTTT. This translates into CASSRQVGNQPQHF.

The chain uses TRBV2 and TRBJ1-1; D gene ambiguous. The V end lost 6 bases, the J end lost 4 bases, and 12 bases lay between the germline ends. Germline CDR1 SNHLY, CDR2 FYNNEI. The CDR3 runs 13 residues. CDR3 region: CASSLGLGTEAFF. As DNA, the CDR3 is TGTGCCAGCAGCCTAGGACTGGGCACTGAAGCTTTCTTT.

The J gene is TRBJ2-1, the V gene TRBV7-9; D remains unclear. The V gene's germline CDR1 is SEHNR and CDR2 FQNEAQ (reference sequence). V was cut by 7 bases and J by 8 bases, with 15 bases left in between. The length of the CDR3 is 13 residues. The CDR3 coding sequence is TGTGCCAGCACCCGTGGGCTGTGGGATGAGCAGTTCTTC. Protein: CASTRGLWDEQFF.

This chain joins TRBV5-1 and TRBJ1-5; D is unclear. The CDR3 has 15 residues. Germline lookup yields CDR1 SGHRS and CDR2 YFSETQ. Trimming pared 4 bases from V and 0 bases from J, leaving 11 bases between. The CDR3 spells CASSPGELSNQPQHF. Here the CDR3 DNA reads TGCGCCAGCAGCCCGGGAGAGCTTAGCAATCAGCCCCAGCATTTT.

The chain carries TRBV18 and TRBJ1-5, with 9 bases lining up with TRBD1. Looked up from germline, CDR1 is KGHSH and CDR2 is LQKENI. Trimming at V came to 1 base and at J to 6 bases, leaving 1 base not matched to a gene. This CDR3 contains 14 residues. In DNA, the CDR3 is TGTGCCAGCTCACCACAGGACAGGGGTCAGCCCCAGCATTTT. This sequence encodes CASSPQDRGQPQHF.